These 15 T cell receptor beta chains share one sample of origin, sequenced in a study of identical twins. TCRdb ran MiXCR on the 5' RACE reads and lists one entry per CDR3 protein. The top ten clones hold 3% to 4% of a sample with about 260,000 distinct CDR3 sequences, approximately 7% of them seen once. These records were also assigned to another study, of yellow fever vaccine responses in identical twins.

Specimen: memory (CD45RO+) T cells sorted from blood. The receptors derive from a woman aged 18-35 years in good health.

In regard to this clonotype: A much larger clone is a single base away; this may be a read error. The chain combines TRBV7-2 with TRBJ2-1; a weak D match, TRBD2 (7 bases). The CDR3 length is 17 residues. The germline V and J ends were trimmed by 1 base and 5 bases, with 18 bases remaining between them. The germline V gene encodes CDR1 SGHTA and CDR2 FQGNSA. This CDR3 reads CTSSLVRGGGLNNEQFF. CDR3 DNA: TGTACCAGCAGCTTAGTCAGAGGCGGGGGCCTTAACAATGAGCAGTTCTTC.

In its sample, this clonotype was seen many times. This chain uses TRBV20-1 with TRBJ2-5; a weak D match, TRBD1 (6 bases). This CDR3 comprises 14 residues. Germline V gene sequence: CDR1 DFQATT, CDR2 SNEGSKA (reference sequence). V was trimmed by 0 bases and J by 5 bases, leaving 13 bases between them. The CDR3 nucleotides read TGCAGTGCTAGAGAAGGCGACAGGATGGAGACCCAGTACTTC. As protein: CSAREGDRMETQYF.

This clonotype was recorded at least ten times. The chain's CDR3 is CASSTGGAYNEQFF. As DNA, the CDR3 is TGTGCCAGCAGTACCGGGGGGGCCTACAATGAGCAGTTCTTC. This chain links TRBV6-2 or TRBV6-3 with TRBJ2-1; 8 positions match TRBD2. The CDR3 sequence is 14 residues long. Germline-derived CDR1 and CDR2 are MNHEY and SVGEGT. Trimming removed 5 bases from V and 2 bases from J; junction bases left unmatched: 2.

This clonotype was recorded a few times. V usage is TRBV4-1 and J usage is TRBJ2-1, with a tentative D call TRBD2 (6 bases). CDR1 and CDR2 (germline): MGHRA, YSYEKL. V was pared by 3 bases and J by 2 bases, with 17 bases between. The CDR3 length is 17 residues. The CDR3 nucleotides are TGCGCCAGCAGCCAGGGGGGTGCGGGGAGTACCTACAATGAGCAGTTCTTC. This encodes CASSQGGAGSTYNEQFF.

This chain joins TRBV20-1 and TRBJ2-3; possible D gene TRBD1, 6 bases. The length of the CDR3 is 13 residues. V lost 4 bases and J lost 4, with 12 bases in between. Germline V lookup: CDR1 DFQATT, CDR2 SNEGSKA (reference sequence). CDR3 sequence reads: CSANFPGADTQYF. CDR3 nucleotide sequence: TGCAGTGCTAATTTCCCAGGGGCAGATACGCAGTATTTT.

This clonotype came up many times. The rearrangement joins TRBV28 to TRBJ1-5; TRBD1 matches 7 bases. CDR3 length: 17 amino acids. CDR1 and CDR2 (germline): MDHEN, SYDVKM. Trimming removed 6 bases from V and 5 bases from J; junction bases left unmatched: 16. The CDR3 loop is CASSQRSQGTGHQPQHF. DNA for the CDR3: TGTGCCAGCAGCCAGAGGTCACAGGGGACGGGTCATCAGCCCCAGCATTTT.

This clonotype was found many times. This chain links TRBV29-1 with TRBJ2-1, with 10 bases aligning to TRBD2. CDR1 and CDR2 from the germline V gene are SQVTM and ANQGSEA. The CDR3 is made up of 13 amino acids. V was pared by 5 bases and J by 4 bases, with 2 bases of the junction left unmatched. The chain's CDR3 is CSVLAGVYNEQFF. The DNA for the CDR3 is TGCAGCGTTCTAGCGGGAGTGTACAATGAGCAGTTCTTC.

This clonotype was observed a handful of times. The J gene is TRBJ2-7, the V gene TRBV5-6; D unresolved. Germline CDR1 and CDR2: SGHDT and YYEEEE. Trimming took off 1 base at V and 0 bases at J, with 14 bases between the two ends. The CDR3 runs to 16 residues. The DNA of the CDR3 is TGTGCCAGCAGCTTGAAATTAGGATCCTTCTCCTACGAGCAGTACTTC. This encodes CASSLKLGSFSYEQYF.

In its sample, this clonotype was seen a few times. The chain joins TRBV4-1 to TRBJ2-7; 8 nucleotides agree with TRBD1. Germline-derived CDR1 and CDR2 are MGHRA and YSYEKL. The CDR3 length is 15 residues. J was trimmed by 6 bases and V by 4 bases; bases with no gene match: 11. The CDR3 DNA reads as TGCGCCAGCAGCCGCTCCGGACAGGGAGGCGGCGAGCAGTACTTC. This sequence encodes CASSRSGQGGGEQYF.

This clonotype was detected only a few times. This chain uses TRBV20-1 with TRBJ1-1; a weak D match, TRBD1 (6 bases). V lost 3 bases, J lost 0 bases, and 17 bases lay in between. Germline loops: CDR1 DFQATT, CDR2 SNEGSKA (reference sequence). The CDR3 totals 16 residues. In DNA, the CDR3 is TGCAGTGCTAGTGTTTTCTCCGGGACACTGAACACTGAAGCTTTCTTT. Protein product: CSASVFSGTLNTEAFF.

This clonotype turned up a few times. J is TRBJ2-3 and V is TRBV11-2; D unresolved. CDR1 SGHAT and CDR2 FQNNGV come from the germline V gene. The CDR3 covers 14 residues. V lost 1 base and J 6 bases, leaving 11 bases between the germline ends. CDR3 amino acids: CASSLAEISDTQYF. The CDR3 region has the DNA TGTGCCAGCAGCTTAGCGGAAATAAGCGATACGCAGTATTTT.

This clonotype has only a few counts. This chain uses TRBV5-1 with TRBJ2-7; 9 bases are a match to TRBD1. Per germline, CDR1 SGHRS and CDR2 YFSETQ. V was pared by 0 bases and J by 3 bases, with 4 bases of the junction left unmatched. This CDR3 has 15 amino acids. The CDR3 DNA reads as TGCGCCAGCAGCTTGGCAACGGGACAGGGCTACGAGCAGTACTTC. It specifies CASSLATGQGYEQYF.

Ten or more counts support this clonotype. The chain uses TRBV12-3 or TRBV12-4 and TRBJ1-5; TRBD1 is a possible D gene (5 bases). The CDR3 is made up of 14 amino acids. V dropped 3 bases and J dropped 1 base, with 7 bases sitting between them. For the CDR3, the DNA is TGTGCCAGCAGTTTGTACAGGAGCAATCAGCCCCAGCATTTT. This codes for CASSLYRSNQPQHF.

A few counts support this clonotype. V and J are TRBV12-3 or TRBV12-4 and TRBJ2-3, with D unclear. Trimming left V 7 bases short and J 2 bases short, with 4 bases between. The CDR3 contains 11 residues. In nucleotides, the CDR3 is TGTGCCAGCAAGGACACAGATACGCAGTATTTT. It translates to CASKDTDTQYF.

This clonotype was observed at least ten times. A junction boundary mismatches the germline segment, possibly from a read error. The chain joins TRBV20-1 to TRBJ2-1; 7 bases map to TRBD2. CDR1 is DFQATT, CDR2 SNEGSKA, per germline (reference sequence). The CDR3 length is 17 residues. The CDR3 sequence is CCARDLGGRRSYNEQFF. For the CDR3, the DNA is TGCTGTGCTAGAGATCTCGGCGGGAGACGCTCCTACAATGAGCAGTTCTTC.